One and the same sample provided the 13 T cell receptor beta chains below, sequenced in a study of cytomegalovirus exposure and HLA in healthy donors (TCRdb year 2017). Library method: the immunoSEQ multiplex PCR assay. The multiplex PCR relied on a mix of 60 forward primers for TCR Vbeta segments and 13 reverse primers for TCR Jbeta segments. The source is immuneACCESS, and TCRdb retained only in-frame sequences with V and J called. Part of the clones is not carried over; for the studies checked, unresolved V genes explain less than half of this, and the remainder is unexplained. The table for this sample lists 80,000 to 95,000 clones; around 60% of them were counted only once. The top ten clonotypes cover over 2% of the sample. Sequenced input: PBMCs. These receptors originate from a human donor in good health.

The gene calls are TRBV7-9 and TRBJ1-2, with no clear D. This CDR3 has 13 amino acids. Germline loops: CDR1 SEHNR, CDR2 FQNEAQ (reference sequence). Trimming removed 3 bases at V and 4 bases at J, with 9 bases between. This CDR3 is CASSFGQAYGYTF. CDR3 sequence (DNA): TGTGCCAGCAGCTTTGGGCAGGCCTATGGCTACACCTTC. The whole variable domain, filled in from reference TRBV7-9 and TRBJ1-2, reads DTGVSQNPRHKITKRGQNVTFRCDPISEHNRLYWYRQTLGQGPEFLTYFQNEAQLEKSRLLSDRFSAERPKGSFSTLEIQRTEQGDSAMYLCASSFGQAYGYTFGSGTRLTVV.

The V gene is TRBV7-6, the J gene TRBJ2-3; 9 bases map to TRBD2. The CDR3 length is 14 residues. Per the germline V gene, CDR1 is SGHVS and CDR2 is FNYEAQ. Trimming removed 5 bases from V and 6 bases from J; junction bases left unmatched: 6. In nucleotides, the CDR3 is TGTGCCAGCAGCGCCGCGGGAGGGAGGGATACGCAGTATTTT. Its translation: CASSAAGGRDTQYF.

V gene TRBV4-3 combines with J gene TRBJ2-2; D may be TRBD2 (6 bases). Trimming removed 0 bases from V and 1 base from J, with 15 bases in between. The CDR3 length is 18 residues. The germline CDR1 and CDR2 sequences are LGHNA and YSLEER. The CDR3 here is CASSQDLGGRMNTGELFF. The CDR3 DNA follows: TGCGCCAGCAGCCAAGATCTAGGTGGGAGGATGAACACCGGGGAGCTGTTTTTT.

The rearrangement joins TRBV18 to TRBJ2-7, with 9 bases lining up with TRBD1. Germline assignment: CDR1 KGHSH and CDR2 LQKENI. This CDR3 is built from 17 residues. Unmatched junction bases numbered 13, after V lost 5 bases and J lost 2 bases. This chain's CDR3 is CASSSSRDRDRAYEQYF. The CDR3, as DNA: TGTGCCAGCTCATCGTCCCGGGACAGGGATAGGGCCTACGAGCAGTACTTC.

The V gene is TRBV10-1, the J gene TRBJ2-5, with 9 bases matching TRBD2. Per germline, CDR1 WNHNN and CDR2 SYGVQD (reference sequence). The CDR3 has 18 residues. After removal of 6 bases from V and 0 bases from J, the junction contained 14 bases not matched to a gene. The CDR3 sequence: CASRQVLGSGGHQETQYF. In DNA, the CDR3 is TGCGCCAGCAGACAGGTACTAGGTAGCGGGGGCCACCAAGAGACCCAGTACTTC.

This clone has just a few counts. Other nucleotide sequences in the sample specify the same CDR3. The gene calls are TRBV7-9 and TRBJ2-7; D is ambiguous. CDR3 size: 11 residues. Trimming pared 5 bases from V and 2 bases from J, leaving 4 bases between. The germline V gene encodes CDR1 SEHNR and CDR2 FQNEAQ (reference sequence). In DNA form, the CDR3 reads TGTGCCAGCAGCCCCGCCTACGAGCAGTACTTC. Its protein product is CASSPAYEQYF.

Only a few counts were recorded for this clone. The chain joins TRBV7-3 to TRBJ2-3; a weak D match, TRBD2 (5 bases). Germline assignment: CDR1 SGHTA and CDR2 FQGTGA. CDR3 size: 13 residues. Trimming pared 4 bases from V and 2 bases from J, leaving 7 bases between. The CDR3 is CASSSLATDTQYF. In nucleotides, the CDR3 is TGTGCCAGCAGCTCTCTAGCCACAGATACGCAGTATTTT.

This clone was observed a few times. Here the CDR3 reads CASSIRRGTNQPQHF. The CDR3 coding sequence is TGTGCCAGTAGTATTCGCAGGGGGACAAATCAGCCCCAGCATTTT. The genes are TRBV19 and TRBJ1-5; TRBD1 aligns across 7 bases. Germline assignment: CDR1 LNHDA and CDR2 SQIVND (reference sequence). V lost 3 bases, J lost 4 bases, and 6 bases stayed unmatched. CDR3 size: 15 residues.

The rearrangement uses TRBV2 and TRBJ1-2; 7 bases are a match to TRBD1. After removal of 7 bases from V and 0 bases from J, the junction contained 8 bases not matched to a gene. The CDR3 runs 15 residues. Germline V gives CDR1 SNHLY, CDR2 FYNNEI. The CDR3 region is CASIRTGTTNYGYTF. The CDR3 region has the DNA TGTGCCAGCATTAGGACAGGTACTACTAACTATGGCTACACCTTC.

The chain employs TRBV5-6 and TRBJ1-4; 7 bases agree with TRBD1. The length of the CDR3 is 14 residues. Looked up from germline, CDR1 is SGHDT and CDR2 is YYEEEE. The trim removed 0 bases at V and 8 bases at J, leaving 4 bases unmatched. CDR3 bases: TGTGCCAGCAGCTTGGAGAGAGGGGGCGAAAAACTGTTTTTT. It yields the protein CASSLERGGEKLFF.

This chain links TRBV7-3 with TRBJ2-4; a possible D gene is TRBD1 (5 bases). The CDR3 contains 14 residues. With 2 bases removed from V and 7 bases from J, the gap between germline ends came to 12 bases. The V gene's germline CDR1 is SGHTA and CDR2 FQGTGA. The CDR3 protein is CASSLGAAGNIQYF. The CDR3 DNA reads TGTGCCAGCAGCTTAGGGGCGGCCGGGAACATTCAGTACTTC.

The chain has TRBV6-1 and TRBJ2-3; D is possibly TRBD2 (5 bases). Trimming stripped 4 bases from V and 2 bases from J, with 10 bases between. This CDR3 contains 14 residues. The germline V gene encodes CDR1 MNHNS and CDR2 SASEGT. This CDR3 is CASSATGITDTQYF. The DNA for the CDR3 is TGTGCCAGCAGTGCTACCGGGATCACAGATACGCAGTATTTT.

J is TRBJ2-5 and V is TRBV6-6; 10 bases map to TRBD2. V dropped 8 bases and J dropped 3; count of bases not matched to a gene: 12. CDR1 and CDR2 (germline): MNHNY, SVGAGI (reference sequence). The CDR3 has 16 residues. CDR3 in amino acids: CASASTTSGAKETQYF. DNA of the CDR3: TGTGCCAGCGCCTCGACAACTAGCGGGGCGAAAGAGACCCAGTACTTC.